The next 7 T cell receptor beta chains were all read from a single sample in a study of blood T cell repertoires in COVID-19. The protocol was immunoSEQ multiplex PCR, while the TCRdb copy is restricted to in-frame clones and leaves out a portion. Altogether about 300,000 clones are present, approximately 84% being singletons, with the ten largest covering more than 1.1%. The sequencing sample was made of peripheral blood. All receptors derive from a human donor with COVID-19, enrolled during active disease. The donor label of this sample is uncertain.

This clone has a handful of counts. V and J are TRBV7-2 and TRBJ1-1, with 8 bases matching TRBD1. There are 14 residues in the CDR3. Germline loops: CDR1 SGHTA, CDR2 FQGNSA. V was clipped by 4 bases and J by 4 bases; unmatched bases: 5. CDR3 sequence: CASSYDRGVTEAFF. The CDR3 nucleotides read TGTGCCAGCAGCTACGACAGGGGTGTCACTGAAGCTTTCTTT.

This sequence joins TRBV7-9 and TRBJ2-5; tentatively, D is TRBD2 (7 bases). Germline V gene lookup returns CDR1 SEHNR and CDR2 FQNEAQ (reference sequence). The CDR3 sequence is 13 residues long. Trimming removed 5 bases at V and 9 bases at J, with 16 bases between. CDR3 DNA sequence: TGTGCCAGCAGCCCCGGGGGGCAAGGTGCCCAGTACTTC. Its translation is CASSPGGQGAQYF.

The chain recombines TRBV28 with TRBJ2-1, with 8 bases lining up with TRBD2. Looked up from germline, CDR1 is MDHEN and CDR2 is SYDVKM. The V segment lost 5 bases and the J segment 3 bases; nucleotides outside the gene matches: 6. The CDR3 sequence is 15 residues long. The CDR3 sequence: CASSLLAGGYNEQFF. The CDR3 nucleotides read TGTGCCAGCAGTCTCCTAGCGGGTGGCTACAATGAGCAGTTCTTC.

This chain joins TRBV10-3 and TRBJ2-3; no reliable D call. CDR1 is ENHRY, CDR2 SYGVKD, per germline. The V and J ends lost 3 bases and 6 bases respectively, with 4 bases between them. The CDR3 runs to 11 residues. The CDR3 is CAISDGDTQYF. The CDR3 coding sequence is TGTGCCATCAGTGACGGGGATACGCAGTATTTT.

The chain carries TRBV7-2 and TRBJ1-2; the D gene is possibly TRBD1 (6 bases). Trimming removed 5 bases from V and 4 bases from J, with 14 bases in between. This CDR3 is 14 amino acids long. Germline V gives CDR1 SGHTA, CDR2 FQGNSA. This chain's CDR3 is CASSPGGGAYGYTF. For the CDR3, the DNA is TGTGCCAGCAGCCCCGGAGGGGGGGCCTATGGCTACACCTTC.

This clone was recorded once. V gene TRBV27 combines with J gene TRBJ2-1, with 11 nucleotides matching TRBD2. Germline V gives CDR1 MNHEY, CDR2 SMNVEV (reference sequence). Trimming took 0 bases from V and 5 from J; bases not matched to a gene: 3. This CDR3 is built from 16 residues. Written as DNA, the CDR3 is TGTGCCAGCAGTTTATCCGGGACTAGCGGACACAATGAGCAGTTCTTC. Its translation is CASSLSGTSGHNEQFF.

The rearrangement uses TRBV11-3 and TRBJ2-1, with 9 bases identical to TRBD1. CDR1 is SGHNT, CDR2 YENEEA, per germline. This CDR3 spans 12 amino acids. Germline trimming cut 5 bases from V and 15 bases from J; bases unmatched to any gene: 8. As DNA, the CDR3 is TGTGCCAGCAGCCGGGACGGGACAGGGCTGTTCTTC. Its translation is CASSRDGTGLFF.